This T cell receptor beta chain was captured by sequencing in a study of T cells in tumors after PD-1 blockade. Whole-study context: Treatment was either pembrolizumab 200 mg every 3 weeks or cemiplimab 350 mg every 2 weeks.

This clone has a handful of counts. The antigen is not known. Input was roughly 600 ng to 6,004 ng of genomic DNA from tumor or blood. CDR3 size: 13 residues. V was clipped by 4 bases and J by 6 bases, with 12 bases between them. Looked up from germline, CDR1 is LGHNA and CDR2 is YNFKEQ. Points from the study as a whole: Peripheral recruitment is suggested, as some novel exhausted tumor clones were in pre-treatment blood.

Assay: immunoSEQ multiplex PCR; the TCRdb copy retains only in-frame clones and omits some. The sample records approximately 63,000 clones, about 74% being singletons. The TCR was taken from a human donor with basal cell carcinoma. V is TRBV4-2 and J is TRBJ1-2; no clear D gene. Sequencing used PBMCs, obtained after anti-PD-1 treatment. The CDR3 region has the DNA TGTGCCAGCAGCCGAGGCGCGGACCATGGCTACACCTTC. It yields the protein CASSRGADHGYTF.